This T cell receptor beta chain is drawn from a study of identical twins. Deletions cut 8 bases from V and 3 bases from J, with 13 bases between. In germline, CDR1 is WNHNN, CDR2 SYGVQD (reference sequence). The CDR3 has 13 residues. Everyone who gave samples was a healthy Caucasian. Using its own MiXCR run on the 5' RACE reads, TCRdb lists one record per CDR3 protein. This table holds around 480,000 distinct CDR3 sequences, 13% to 15% found once. Notes on this clonotype: Its antigen is not known.

Study results and limitations: Beta out-of-frame sequences displayed a weaker excess of sharing between twins.

The sample was also reused in another study, on yellow fever vaccine responses in identical twins.

The sequence was obtained from a young woman in good health. V gene TRBV10-1 combines with J gene TRBJ1-1; D not resolved. Source material: CD4+ T cells sorted from blood. For the CDR3, the DNA is TGCGCCAGCCGTAAGGGTTTGGACACTGAAGCTTTCTTT. Encoded protein: CASRKGLDTEAFF.